This entry lists 13 T cell receptor beta chains sequenced from one sample in a study of blood T cell repertoires in COVID-19. The method was immunoSEQ multiplex PCR; TCRdb's version includes in-frame clones alone and lacks a portion of them. The sample lists under 400,000 clones, roughly 85% occurring once. Specimen: PBMCs or T cells enriched from blood (not recorded which). Receptors originate from a woman aged 40 to 55 with acute COVID-19.

The CDR3 here is CASSTTGGKNIQYF. The CDR3 nucleotides read TGTGCCAGTAGTACCACAGGGGGGAAAAACATTCAGTACTTC. This sequence joins TRBV19 and TRBJ2-4; the match to TRBD1 covers 8 bases. The junction had 3 bases not matched to a gene; V was cut back by 4 bases and J by 4 bases. CDR1 and CDR2 (germline): LNHDA, SQIVND (reference sequence). The CDR3 consists of 14 residues.

The chain employs TRBV9 and TRBJ2-5; 7 bases map to TRBD1. V shed 3 bases and J 5 bases; nucleotides not matched to a gene: 7. There are 14 residues in the CDR3. CDR1 and CDR2 from the germline V gene are SGDLS and YYNGEE. CDR3: CASSEQGQWETQYF. CDR3 DNA: TGTGCCAGCAGCGAGCAGGGACAGTGGGAGACCCAGTACTTC.

With respect to this clone: The same CDR3 can be traced to other DNA sequences in this sample. The rearrangement uses TRBV3-1 (or the pseudogene TRBV3-2) and TRBJ2-3, with 8 bases aligning to TRBD2. The CDR3 is 15 amino acids. Losses at the gene ends were 6 bases for V and 0 bases for J; bases not matched to a gene: 5. In germline, CDR1 is LGHDT, CDR2 YNNKEL (reference sequence). DNA of the CDR3: TGTGCCAGCAGTCCCACTAGCGGTAGCACAGATACGCAGTATTTT. It encodes CASSPTSGSTDTQYF.

V and J are TRBV5-6 and TRBJ2-2, with TRBD1 matching 7 bases. Unmatched junction bases numbered 10, after V lost 5 bases and J lost 6 bases. CDR1 is SGHDT, CDR2 YYEEEE, per germline. The CDR3 loop spans 15 amino acids. CDR3 sequence reads: CASSQTTGTAGELFF. The CDR3 nucleotides read TGTGCCAGCAGTCAAACGACAGGGACGGCCGGGGAGCTGTTTTTT.

The rearrangement links TRBV15 to TRBJ1-1; possible D gene TRBD1, 6 bases. The CDR3 contains 14 residues. The germline CDR1 and CDR2 sequences are LNHNV and YYDKDF (reference sequence). Trimming removed 6 bases from V and 4 bases from J, with 15 bases in between. CDR3 coding DNA: TGTGCCACCAGTTCCCAGGGGTACGGCACTGAAGCTTTCTTT. Encoded protein: CATSSQGYGTEAFF.

CDR3 protein: CASSQVQGGEQYF. The CDR3 DNA reads TGTGCCAGCAGCCAAGTGCAGGGAGGCGAGCAGTACTTC. The V and J genes are TRBV3-1 (or the pseudogene TRBV3-2) and TRBJ2-7, with D perhaps matching TRBD2 (6 bases). V lost 1 base and J 6 bases, leaving 10 bases between the germline ends. CDR3 length: 13 residues. Germline values: CDR1 LGHDT, CDR2 YNNKEL (reference sequence).

V gene TRBV7-2 combines with J gene TRBJ2-5, with 11 bases fitting TRBD2. The germline CDR1 and CDR2 sequences are SGHTA and FQGNSA. The trim removed 5 bases at V and 5 bases at J, leaving 7 bases unmatched. The CDR3 has 15 residues. The CDR3 here is CASSLELAGVETQYF. Written as DNA, the CDR3 is TGTGCCAGCAGCCTCGAACTAGCGGGAGTGGAGACCCAGTACTTC.

This clone was counted a single time. This chain links TRBV29-1 with TRBJ2-5, with D possibly being TRBD2 (6 bases). Trimming removed 4 bases at V and 4 bases at J, with 10 bases between. The CDR3 sequence is 12 residues long. The germline V gene has CDR1 SQVTM and CDR2 ANQGSEA. The CDR3 is CSVVQEGETQYF. The CDR3 DNA follows: TGCAGCGTTGTTCAGGAGGGAGAGACCCAGTACTTC.

This clone was observed at least ten times. The chain couples TRBV7-8 to TRBJ2-5, with 8 nucleotides matching TRBD1. J gave up 3 bases and V 4 bases, and 1 base lay outside the gene matches. The CDR3 is 13 amino acids. Germline V gene data show CDR1 as SGHVS and CDR2 as FQNEAQ. The CDR3 here is CASSWDRKETQYF. The CDR3 nucleotides are TGTGCCAGCAGCTGGGACAGGAAAGAGACCCAGTACTTC.

This sequence joins TRBV5-5 and TRBJ1-1; D unresolved. Trimming removed 4 bases at V and 4 bases at J, with 11 bases between. The CDR3 runs 13 residues. CDR1 is SGHKS and CDR2 is YYEKEE in the germline V gene (reference sequence). CDR3 sequence: CASSLTEITEAFF. CDR3 sequence (DNA): TGTGCCAGCAGCCTCACAGAAATCACTGAAGCTTTCTTT.

This chain links TRBV4-2 with TRBJ2-7; D is unresolved. CDR3 length: 14 residues. The ends were cut back, 1 base at V and 0 bases at J, with 7 bases in the middle. Germline lookup yields CDR1 LGHNA and CDR2 YNFKEQ. CDR3 nucleotides: TGTGCCAGCAGCCAAGCCCCGAGCTCCTACGAGCAGTACTTC. It encodes CASSQAPSSYEQYF.

This chain joins TRBV28 and TRBJ2-7, with D perhaps matching TRBD2 (6 bases). The V gene lost 4 bases and the J gene lost 0 bases, with 19 bases spanning the gap. Germline CDR1 reads MDHEN; CDR2 reads SYDVKM. This CDR3 has 17 amino acids. The CDR3 spells CASSSTSGLISSYEQYF. The DNA of the CDR3 is TGTGCCAGCAGTTCGACTTCGGGACTTATAAGCTCCTACGAGCAGTACTTC. The whole variable domain, filled in from reference TRBV28 and TRBJ2-7, reads DVKVTQSSRYLVKRTGEKVFLECVQDMDHENMFWYRQDPGLGLRLIYFSYDVKMKEKGDIPEGYSVSREKKERFSLILESASTNQTSMYLCASSSTSGLISSYEQYFGPGTRLTVT.

The chain recombines TRBV11-2 with TRBJ1-1; no reliable D call. Trimming removed 8 bases from V and 5 bases from J, with 21 bases in between. This CDR3 spans 15 amino acids. Germline CDR1 is SGHAT and CDR2 is FQNNGV. The CDR3 sequence: CASVRRGDGLTEAFF. The CDR3 DNA sequence: TGTGCCAGCGTAAGGAGAGGAGATGGCTTGACTGAAGCTTTCTTT.